The 14 T cell receptor beta chains below come from one sample, sequenced in a study of regulatory dendritic cells for organ transplantation (dated by TCRdb to 2015 to 2018). The library was prepared using the immunoSEQ multiplex PCR assay. The table was pulled from immuneACCESS by TCRdb, which kept in-frame rearrangements only. Such tables lose some clones; where checked, under half of the loss comes from unresolved V genes, and the rest has no known cause. This sample lists 30,000 to 35,000 clones; approximately 91% were detected once. 0.055% to 0.075% of the sample comes from the top ten. The specimen sequenced was naive CD4+ T cells from blood. The cell subset or site label of this sample denotes: CD45RA+ naive T cells. The receptors shown here come from a human donor in good health.

This chain joins TRBV11-3 and TRBJ2-1; 7 nucleotides line up with TRBD1. V trimming: 9 bases; J trimming: 0 bases; junction bases outside the gene matches: 5. The CDR3 has 14 amino acids. Germline V CDR1 and CDR2: SGHNT, YENEEA. The CDR3 sequence is CASAWDSSYNEQFF. CDR3 DNA: TGTGCCAGTGCCTGGGACAGCTCCTACAATGAGCAGTTCTTC.

The rearrangement joins TRBV19 to TRBJ2-3; no definite D call. Germline V gives CDR1 LNHDA, CDR2 SQIVND (reference sequence). Trimming took 4 bases from V and 0 from J, leaving 11 bases between them. CDR3 length: 15 amino acids. For the CDR3, the DNA is TGTGCCAGTAGTAGCGGAGCCTCTAGCACAGATACGCAGTATTTT. This translates into CASSSGASSTDTQYF.

The chain recombines TRBV19 with TRBJ2-1; TRBD1 matches at 11 bases. Germline CDR1 is LNHDA and CDR2 is SQIVND (reference sequence). V trimming: 6 bases; J trimming: 1 base; junction bases outside the gene matches: 2. The CDR3 sequence is 15 residues long. CDR3 DNA: TGTGCCAGTAGGCGGGACAGGGGGTCCTACAATGAGCAGTTCTTC. Its protein product is CASRRDRGSYNEQFF.

The genes are TRBV6-4 and TRBJ1-4; possibly TRBD1 for D (5 bases). V was cut by 4 bases and J by 8 bases, with 17 bases left in between. The CDR3 totals 15 residues. From germline, CDR1 is MRHNA and CDR2 SNTAGT. DNA for the CDR3: TGTGCCAGCAGTGCCTTCCAGGTGCGGGGGGAAAAACTGTTTTTT. Encoded protein: CASSAFQVRGEKLFF.

This clone was observed once. The chain employs TRBV12-5 and TRBJ2-1; 11 positions agree with TRBD2. Germline CDR1 is LGHNT and CDR2 is FRNRAP. Trimming took 0 bases from V and 2 from J; bases not matched to a gene: 6. This CDR3 is built from 18 residues. CDR3 protein: CASGLVTPGLAAYNEQFF. The CDR3 bases are TGTGCTAGTGGTTTGGTAACCCCGGGACTAGCGGCCTACAATGAGCAGTTCTTC.

This chain uses TRBV6-5 with TRBJ2-7; 7 positions match TRBD1. The germline V gene has CDR1 MNHEY and CDR2 SVGAGI. V lost 4 bases to trimming and J lost 3 bases; unmatched junction nucleotides: 3. The CDR3 contains 13 residues. The CDR3 DNA reads TGTGCCAGCAGTTCGGGACAGAGCTACGAGCAGTACTTC. Protein: CASSSGQSYEQYF.

The rearrangement uses TRBV7-2 and TRBJ1-4; unclear D gene. Per the germline V gene, CDR1 is SGHTA and CDR2 is FQGNSA. The CDR3 is made up of 13 amino acids. The V and J ends lost 0 bases and 14 bases respectively, with 13 bases between them. The CDR3: CASSLALGSYLFF. The CDR3 region has the DNA TGTGCCAGCAGCTTAGCGCTGGGCAGCTACCTGTTTTTT.

The chain joins TRBV4-1 to TRBJ1-2, with D hard to call. This CDR3 is built from 16 residues. Trimming took off 3 bases at V and 7 bases at J, with 21 bases between the two ends. In germline, CDR1 is MGHRA, CDR2 YSYEKL. The CDR3, as DNA: TGCGCCAGCAGCCAGGCTCCGGACCGATTTATCGGTGGCTACACCTTC. Protein product: CASSQAPDRFIGGYTF.

The chain couples TRBV7-6 to TRBJ2-3, with TRBD2 matching 13 bases. CDR3 length equals 16 residues. Germline V lookup: CDR1 SGHVS, CDR2 FNYEAQ. V shed 1 base and J 4 bases; nucleotides not matched to a gene: 2. This CDR3 reads CASSLGLAGGADTQYF. DNA for the CDR3: TGTGCCAGCAGCTTAGGACTAGCGGGAGGCGCAGATACGCAGTATTTT.

The sample holds one count of this clone. The rearrangement uses TRBV7-2 and TRBJ2-5; possibly TRBD1 for D (5 bases). V was trimmed by 1 base and J by 5 bases, leaving 14 bases between them. The CDR3 consists of 15 residues. Per the germline V gene, CDR1 is SGHTA and CDR2 is FQGNSA. The CDR3 is CASSLGTPKGETQYF. For the CDR3, the DNA is TGTGCCAGCAGCTTAGGGACACCCAAAGGCGAGACCCAGTACTTC.

The gene calls are TRBV7-3 and TRBJ2-6, with TRBD1 as a possible D gene (6 bases). Trimming took off 5 bases at V and 0 bases at J, with 8 bases between the two ends. CDR1 is SGHTA, CDR2 FQGTGA, per germline. The CDR3 sequence is 15 residues long. CDR3 DNA: TGTGCCAGCAGCCGACAGGTCTCTGGGGCCAACGTCCTGACTTTC. Protein sequence: CASSRQVSGANVLTF. The full variable domain, completed using reference TRBV7-3 and TRBJ2-6, is GAGVSQTPSNKVTEKGKYVELRCDPISGHTALYWYRQSLGQGPEFLIYFQGTGAADDSGLPNDRFFAVRPEGSVSTLKIQRTERGDSAVYLCASSRQVSGANVLTFGAGSRLTVL.

This sequence joins TRBV9 and TRBJ2-2; D is tentatively TRBD1 or TRBD2 (6 bases each). Germline CDR1 reads SGDLS; CDR2 reads YYNGEE. Trimming shortened V by 0 bases and J by 2 bases, and 14 bases separated the two germline ends. The CDR3 consists of 17 residues. As DNA, the CDR3 is TGTGCCAGCAGCGTAGCGGGGGCCCTCATAAACACCGGGGAGCTGTTTTTT. Its translation: CASSVAGALINTGELFF.

This chain links TRBV6-5 with TRBJ1-2, with D unclear. Germline V gene lookup returns CDR1 MNHEY and CDR2 SVGAGI. The CDR3 spans 16 residues. Trimming removed 2 bases from V and 2 bases from J, with 15 bases in between. CDR3 residues: CASSYLRRTGNYGYTF. CDR3 bases: TGTGCCAGCAGTTACCTCCGTAGGACGGGAAACTATGGCTACACCTTC.

This clone appeared once. The rearrangement uses TRBV6-6 and TRBJ1-2, with a possible D match to TRBD1 (6 bases). The CDR3 contains 14 residues. Trimming stripped 6 bases from V and 3 bases from J, with 14 bases between. CDR1 is MNHNY, CDR2 SVGAGI, per germline (reference sequence). CDR3 protein: CASRRRQEHYGYTF. The CDR3 DNA reads as TGTGCCAGCAGACGACGACAGGAACACTATGGCTACACCTTC.